The 32 T cell receptor beta chains below were found in one sample sequenced in a study of OX40 agonist ivuxolimab in advanced cancers. Produced via immunoSEQ multiplex PCR; TCRdb's table is partial and in-frame only. The table lists around 70,000 clones, over 80% of them singletons. The source material was CD4+ or CD8+ T cells sorted from blood, sampled in a trial of the OX40 agonist ivuxolimab. The source is an adult with an advanced solid tumor such as melanoma, head and neck, liver or kidney cancer.

As to this clone: Germline is not matched at one junction end, which may reflect a read error. This CDR3 is also generated by other DNA sequences in the sample. The J gene is TRBJ1-1, the V gene TRBV2; D is unresolved. Germline V lookup: CDR1 SNHLY, CDR2 FYNNEI. The CDR3 loop spans 14 amino acids. The CDR3 bases are TGTGCCAGCCGCTTTGGACGGGAGAACACTGAAGCTTTCTTC. Its translation: CASRFGRENTEAFF.

This CDR3 reads CASSQDLEGFQPQHF. The CDR3 nucleotides read TGCGCCAGCAGCCAAGATCTGGAGGGTTTTCAGCCCCAGCATTTT. The chain couples TRBV4-3 to TRBJ1-5; the D is unclear. Germline CDR1 reads LGHNA; CDR2 reads YSLEER. The CDR3 totals 15 residues. Trimming cost V 0 bases and J 6 bases, with 12 bases left between them.

The chain couples TRBV10-3 to TRBJ1-1, with a possible D match to TRBD1 (5 bases). The ends were cut back, 11 bases at V and 0 bases at J, with 13 bases in the middle. CDR1 and CDR2 from the germline V gene are ENHRY and SYGVKD. This CDR3 region has 13 residues. The CDR3 sequence: CAVGRTMNTEAFF. The CDR3 DNA reads as TGTGCCGTCGGGCGGACAATGAACACTGAAGCTTTCTTT.

This chain joins TRBV6-6 and TRBJ2-5, with D hard to call. The germline CDR1 and CDR2 sequences are MNHNY and SVGAGI (reference sequence). The CDR3 totals 12 residues. V dropped 2 bases and J dropped 5 bases, with 6 bases sitting between them. In DNA, the CDR3 is TGTGCCAGCAGTTACGGCGTGGAGACCCAGTACTTC. This encodes CASSYGVETQYF.

V gene TRBV5-1 combines with J gene TRBJ1-2; possible D gene TRBD1, 5 bases. Germline V gene data show CDR1 as SGHRS and CDR2 as YFSETQ. The V end was cut by 0 bases, the J end by 4 bases, with 10 bases between. The CDR3 has 14 residues. The CDR3 sequence: CASSLGQIIYGYTF. In DNA, the CDR3 is TGCGCCAGCAGCTTGGGACAGATAATCTATGGCTACACCTTC.

The sample holds a few counts of this clone. The rearrangement uses TRBV9 and TRBJ2-7; 9 nucleotides align to TRBD2. The CDR3 totals 15 residues. Germline CDR1 reads SGDLS; CDR2 reads YYNGEE. V was clipped by 4 bases and J by 7 bases; unmatched bases: 12. CDR3 protein: CASSPGAGGTREQYF. The CDR3 bases are TGTGCCAGCAGCCCCGGCGCGGGGGGGACCAGAGAGCAGTACTTC. Full variable domain (outside the CDR3, taken from reference TRBV9 and TRBJ2-7): DSGVTQTPKHLITATGQRVTLRCSPRSGDLSVYWYQQSLDQGLQFLIQYYNGEERAKGNILERFSAQQFPDLHSELNLSSLELGDSALYFCASSPGAGGTREQYFGPGTRLTVT.

This clone was detected only a few times. This chain connects TRBV6-5 to TRBJ1-2, with D hard to call. Germline assignment: CDR1 MNHEY and CDR2 SVGAGI. The CDR3 totals 15 residues. V was cut by 2 bases and J by 2 bases, with 12 bases left in between. The CDR3 protein is CASSYLVQGNYGYTF. CDR3 nucleotides: TGTGCCAGCAGTTACCTCGTTCAAGGAAACTATGGCTACACCTTC.

The chain recombines TRBV7-2 with TRBJ2-1, with D uncertain. The V end was cut by 2 bases, the J end by 4 bases, with 9 bases between. The CDR3 is 14 amino acids. The V gene's germline CDR1 is SGHTA and CDR2 FQGNSA. CDR3 DNA: TGTGCCAGCAGCTTACGGGCACTGTACAATGAGCAGTTCTTC. Its protein is CASSLRALYNEQFF. The full variable domain, rest sourced from reference TRBV7-2 and TRBJ2-1, is GAGVSQSPSNKVTEKGKDVELRCDPISGHTALYWYRQSLGQGLEFLIYFQGNSAPDKSGLPSDRFSAERTGGSVSTLTIQRTQQEDSAVYLCASSLRALYNEQFFGPGTRLTVL.

The V gene is TRBV2, the J gene TRBJ2-1, with D unresolved. This CDR3 is built from 14 residues. V lost 4 bases to trimming and J lost 5 bases, with 12 bases between them. Germline lookup yields CDR1 SNHLY and CDR2 FYNNEI. The CDR3 loop is CASSVRPRDNEQFF. In DNA, the CDR3 is TGTGCCAGCAGTGTTCGCCCGAGAGACAATGAGCAGTTCTTC.

The chain employs TRBV4-2 and TRBJ1-5; D not certain. CDR1 and CDR2 from the germline V gene are LGHNA and YNFKEQ. Trimming removed 0 bases at V and 3 bases at J, with 12 bases between. This CDR3 spans 16 amino acids. CDR3 nucleotide sequence: TGTGCCAGCAGCCAAGAGCCCCCCGGGGTCAATCAGCCCCAGCATTTT. The encoded protein is CASSQEPPGVNQPQHF.

This chain uses TRBV7-6 with TRBJ2-5; D possibly corresponds to TRBD1 (5 bases). This CDR3 is built from 16 residues. Germline-derived CDR1 and CDR2 are SGHVS and FNYEAQ. V lost 7 bases and J 4 bases, leaving 22 bases between the germline ends. CDR3 nucleotides: TGTGCCAGCACAAGGGCCTGGATCCCTCAGGGAGAGACCCAGTACTTC. Translating gives CASTRAWIPQGETQYF.

The CDR3 sequence: CASREPTGGKTQYF. DNA of the CDR3: TGTGCCAGCAGAGAACCGACAGGGGGGAAGACCCAGTACTTC. The chain has TRBV2 and TRBJ2-5; 9 bases align to TRBD1. Trimming took 6 bases from V and 6 from J; bases not matched to a gene: 8. The CDR3 contains 14 residues. Germline V gives CDR1 SNHLY, CDR2 FYNNEI.

The rearrangement links TRBV28 to TRBJ2-1, with 8 nucleotides matching TRBD1. J was trimmed by 6 bases and V by 6 bases; bases with no gene match: 10. CDR3 length: 15 residues. CDR1 and CDR2 (germline): MDHEN, SYDVKM. The DNA for the CDR3 is TGTGCCAGCAGCCCCTGGGTACAGGGGGGCAATGAGCAGTTCTTC. Amino acid sequence: CASSPWVQGGNEQFF.

The chain recombines TRBV4-1 with TRBJ2-7; D unclear. The CDR3 runs 14 residues. The germline V gene has CDR1 MGHRA and CDR2 YSYEKL. Trimming pared 1 base from V and 5 bases from J, leaving 12 bases between. The CDR3 DNA reads TGCGCCAGCAGCCAAGCGGCATGGGATCACGAGCAGTACTTC. Its translation: CASSQAAWDHEQYF.

This chain uses TRBV5-1 with TRBJ1-1; weak D call: TRBD1 (5 bases). Germline-derived CDR1 and CDR2 are SGHRS and YFSETQ. Trimming pared 1 base from V and 3 bases from J, leaving 7 bases between. The CDR3 is 13 amino acids. Here the CDR3 DNA reads TGCGCCAGCAGCTTGCGAGGGGACACTGAAGCTTTCTTT. Encoded protein: CASSLRGDTEAFF.

V and J are TRBV19 and TRBJ2-5; 10 positions agree with TRBD2. The V gene's germline CDR1 is LNHDA and CDR2 SQIVND (reference sequence). The CDR3 runs 18 residues. Trimming at V came to 1 base and at J to 1 base, leaving 9 bases not matched to a gene. In nucleotides, the CDR3 is TGTGCCAGTAGTATAGGCGCCGGACTAGCGGCGCCCCAAGAGACCCAGTACTTC. It codes for CASSIGAGLAAPQETQYF.

This chain connects TRBV28 to TRBJ1-2; 8 bases match TRBD1. The CDR3 totals 13 residues. V lost 5 bases to trimming and J lost 8 bases; unmatched junction nucleotides: 7. CDR1 is MDHEN and CDR2 is SYDVKM in the germline V gene. CDR3 sequence (DNA): TGTGCCAGCAGTCCCGGACAGGGAGGCGGCTACACCTTC. This translates into CASSPGQGGGYTF.

This clone showed up just once. This rearrangement joins TRBV28 to TRBJ1-1, with D perhaps matching TRBD1 (6 bases). There are 13 residues in the CDR3. Germline V lookup: CDR1 MDHEN, CDR2 SYDVKM. V lost 7 bases to trimming and J lost 9 bases, with 18 bases between them. In DNA form, the CDR3 reads TGTGCCAGCACCACACTTGCCGGACAGAAAGCTTTCTTT. Its protein product is CASTTLAGQKAFF. Using reference TRBV28 and TRBJ1-1 for the parts outside the CDR3, the full variable domain is DVKVTQSSRYLVKRTGEKVFLECVQDMDHENMFWYRQDPGLGLRLIYFSYDVKMKEKGDIPEGYSVSREKKERFSLILESASTNQTSMYLCASTTLAGQKAFFGQGTRLTVV.

This clone has a handful of counts. The chain is built from TRBV28 and TRBJ2-6, with D maybe TRBD1 (6 bases). Germline V gene lookup returns CDR1 MDHEN and CDR2 SYDVKM. The CDR3 sequence is 18 residues long. V dropped 7 bases and J dropped 1 base, with 20 bases sitting between them. The CDR3 sequence is CASKPAGVSTSGANVLTF. The CDR3 nucleotides are TGTGCCAGCAAACCCGCAGGGGTTTCGACATCTGGGGCCAACGTCCTGACTTTC.

The count of this clone is one. The CDR3 DNA is TGTGCCAGTAGTCCGGACAGGGACCCCTATGGCTACACCTTC. Encoded protein: CASSPDRDPYGYTF. This rearrangement joins TRBV19 to TRBJ1-2; 8 nucleotides align to TRBD1. Unmatched junction bases numbered 6, after V lost 5 bases and J lost 4 bases. The CDR3 is 14 residues long. Germline V gene data show CDR1 as LNHDA and CDR2 as SQIVND (reference sequence).

The rearrangement uses TRBV9 and TRBJ2-5, with 10 bases matching TRBD1. The CDR3 contains 15 residues. The germline CDR1 and CDR2 sequences are SGDLS and YYNGEE. V gave up 4 bases and J gave up 5 bases; unmatched junction bases: 8. The CDR3 here is CASSLRDRGVETQYF. CDR3 DNA sequence: TGTGCCAGCAGCCTACGGGACAGGGGAGTGGAGACCCAGTACTTC. The full variable domain, its missing parts supplied by reference TRBV9 and TRBJ2-5, is DSGVTQTPKHLITATGQRVTLRCSPRSGDLSVYWYQQSLDQGLQFLIQYYNGEERAKGNILERFSAQQFPDLHSELNLSSLELGDSALYFCASSLRDRGVETQYFGPGTRLLVL.

The rearrangement links TRBV19 to TRBJ2-2; D unresolved. Germline V gives CDR1 LNHDA, CDR2 SQIVND (reference sequence). This CDR3 is built from 15 residues. The V end lost 3 bases, the J end lost 7 bases, and 15 bases lay between the germline ends. The CDR3 DNA sequence: TGTGCCAGTAGTATGCTGGGTAGATCGGGCGGGGAGCTGTTTTTT. Translating it yields CASSMLGRSGGELFF.

The V call is TRBV19, the J call TRBJ2-6, with D perhaps matching TRBD1 (6 bases). The CDR3 loop spans 14 amino acids. The V gene's germline CDR1 is LNHDA and CDR2 SQIVND (reference sequence). Deletions cut 5 bases from V and 4 bases from J, with 9 bases between. CDR3 loop: CASSPGAGANVLTF. Here the CDR3 DNA reads TGTGCCAGTAGTCCAGGGGCCGGGGCCAACGTCCTGACTTTC.

V usage is TRBV2 and J usage is TRBJ1-5; D possibly corresponds to TRBD1 (5 bases). V gave up 8 bases and J gave up 5 bases, with 16 bases separating them. Looked up from germline, CDR1 is SNHLY and CDR2 is FYNNEI. The CDR3 length is 14 residues. The CDR3 sequence is CASLAQGSHQPQHF. In DNA, the CDR3 is TGTGCCAGCTTGGCTCAGGGTTCACATCAGCCCCAGCATTTT.

This clone was found once. The CDR3 here is CSAKFGDTQYF. CDR3 sequence (DNA): TGCAGTGCTAAGTTCGGAGATACGCAGTATTTT. The V and J genes are TRBV20-1 and TRBJ2-3; the D is unclear. Trimming pared 4 bases from V and 5 bases from J, leaving 7 bases between. The CDR3 has 11 residues. The germline CDR1 and CDR2 sequences are DFQATT and SNEGSKA (reference sequence).

The chain joins TRBV7-8 to TRBJ2-3, with TRBD2 matching 11 bases. Germline V gene sequence: CDR1 SGHVS, CDR2 FQNEAQ. Trimming cost V 2 bases and J 1 base; bases outside gene matches: 5. The CDR3 loop spans 17 amino acids. The CDR3, as DNA: TGTGCCAGCAGCTTAAACCCGACTAGCGGGGGCACAGATACGCAGTATTTT. Translated, it gives CASSLNPTSGGTDTQYF.

The chain is built from TRBV7-9 and TRBJ2-3, with 7 bases aligning to TRBD1. The CDR3 contains 15 residues. V was pared by 5 bases and J by 1 base, with 6 bases of the junction left unmatched. From germline, CDR1 is SEHNR and CDR2 FQNEAQ (reference sequence). CDR3 in DNA: TGTGCCAGCAGCCCAGGACAGGTCCGCACAGATACGCAGTATTTT. It encodes CASSPGQVRTDTQYF.

The CDR3 loop reads CASSQNGVLAGVSGELFF. CDR3 DNA sequence: TGCGCCAGCAGCCAGAATGGAGTACTAGCGGGAGTGTCCGGGGAGCTGTTTTTT. V and J are TRBV5-1 and TRBJ2-2; 11 bases are a match to TRBD2. This CDR3 has 18 residues. Trimming cost V 4 bases and J 6 bases; bases outside gene matches: 14. Per germline, CDR1 SGHRS and CDR2 YFSETQ. Supplemented by reference TRBV5-1 and TRBJ2-2, the full variable domain reads KAGVTQTPRYLIKTRGQQVTLSCSPISGHRSVSWYQQTPGQGLQFLFEYFSETQRNKGNFPGRFSGRQFSNSRSEMNVSTLELGDSALYLCASSQNGVLAGVSGELFFGEGSRLTVL.

The chain recombines TRBV6-4 with TRBJ2-1; 7 bases align to TRBD2. The CDR3 contains 14 residues. Germline V lookup: CDR1 MRHNA, CDR2 SNTAGT. V lost 4 bases to trimming and J lost 7 bases; unmatched junction nucleotides: 7. CDR3 amino acids: CASSVRMGGNEQFF. The CDR3 DNA follows: TGTGCCAGCAGTGTCCGGATGGGGGGGAATGAGCAGTTCTTC.

The CDR3 reads CASSPGREKLFF. CDR3 coding DNA: TGTGCCAGCTCACCAGGGCGGGAAAAACTGTTTTTT. The chain is built from TRBV18 and TRBJ1-4; D gene unclear. This CDR3 has 12 amino acids. Germline CDR1 and CDR2: KGHSH and LQKENI. V dropped 2 bases and J dropped 8 bases, with 6 bases sitting between them.

The chain couples TRBV6-6 to TRBJ2-6; perhaps TRBD2 as D (6 bases). In germline, CDR1 is MNHNY, CDR2 SVGAGI (reference sequence). V lost 5 bases and J 2 bases, leaving 13 bases between the germline ends. CDR3 size: 16 residues. DNA for the CDR3: TGTGCCAGCAGTACGGGACTTACCACTGGGGCCAACGTCCTGACTTTC. Translating it yields CASSTGLTTGANVLTF.

This clone has a single count. J is TRBJ2-7 and V is TRBV5-1; D tentatively reads TRBD1 or TRBD2 (5 bases each). The CDR3 is 14 residues long. Per the germline V gene, CDR1 is SGHRS and CDR2 is YFSETQ. Trimming took off 0 bases at V and 7 bases at J, with 14 bases between the two ends. In DNA, the CDR3 is TGCGCCAGCAGCTTGGTGCAGGGAGAAGGAGAGCAGTACTTC. As protein: CASSLVQGEGEQYF.